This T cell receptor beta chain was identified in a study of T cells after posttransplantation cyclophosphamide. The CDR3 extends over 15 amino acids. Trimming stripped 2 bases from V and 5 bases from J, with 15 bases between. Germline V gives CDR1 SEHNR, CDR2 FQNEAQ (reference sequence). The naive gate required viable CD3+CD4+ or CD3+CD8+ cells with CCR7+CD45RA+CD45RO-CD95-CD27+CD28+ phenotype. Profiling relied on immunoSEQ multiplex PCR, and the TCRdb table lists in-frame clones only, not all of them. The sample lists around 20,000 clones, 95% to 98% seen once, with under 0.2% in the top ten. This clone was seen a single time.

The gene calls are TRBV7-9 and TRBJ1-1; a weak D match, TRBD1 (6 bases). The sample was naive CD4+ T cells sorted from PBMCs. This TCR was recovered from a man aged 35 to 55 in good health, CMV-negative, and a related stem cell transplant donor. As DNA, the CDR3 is TGTGCCAGCAGCTTACTTCTGGGGGCGCTTACTGAAGCTTTCTTT. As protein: CASSLLLGALTEAFF.